The 31 T cell receptor beta chains given below trace back to one sample, sequenced in a study of early T cells in non-severe SARS-CoV-2 infection. TCRdb called the 5' RACE reads again in MiXCR, with one record for every CDR3 protein. The sample has around 84,000 distinct CDR3 sequences; around 10% are singletons. Sequencing was carried out using whole blood. Receptors originate from an adult who was a healthcare worker with PCR-confirmed SARS-CoV-2 infection or an uninfected control (not recorded which).

V gene TRBV29-1 combines with J gene TRBJ2-7; D possibly uses TRBD1 or TRBD2 (5 bases each). V lost 6 bases and J 4 bases, leaving 22 bases between the germline ends. This CDR3 is built from 15 residues. The germline V gene has CDR1 SQVTM and CDR2 ANQGSEA. The CDR3 DNA sequence: TGCAGCGTGCTACTTCCCGGGACGGGAACTTACGAGCAGTACTTC. Translated: CSVLLPGTGTYEQYF.

This clonotype was seen only a few times. This rearrangement joins TRBV12-5 to TRBJ2-5; either TRBD1 or TRBD2 may supply D (5 bases each). Trimming cost V 3 bases and J 1 base, with 9 bases left between them. The CDR3 sequence is 14 residues long. Per the germline V gene, CDR1 is LGHNT and CDR2 is FRNRAP. DNA for the CDR3: TGTGCTAGTGGTTTCGGGGACGGCCAAGAGACCCAGTACTTC. Translated: CASGFGDGQETQYF.

The V and J genes are TRBV7-8 and TRBJ2-7; TRBD2 agrees at 9 bases. The germline CDR1 and CDR2 sequences are SGHVS and FQNEAQ. The CDR3 sequence is 15 residues long. With V trimmed by 1 base and J by 3 bases, 4 bases remained unmatched. DNA for the CDR3: TGTGCCAGCAGCTTAGTTATAGCGGGAGACTACGAGCAGTACTTC. This gives the protein CASSLVIAGDYEQYF.

This chain links TRBV5-6 with TRBJ2-1; 9 bases are a match to TRBD1. The CDR3 length is 15 residues. Germline CDR1 reads SGHDT; CDR2 reads YYEEEE. The junction had 7 bases not matched to a gene; V was cut back by 3 bases and J by 6 bases. This chain's CDR3 is CASSSWTGVGNEQFF. The CDR3 DNA sequence: TGTGCCAGCAGCTCTTGGACAGGGGTGGGCAATGAGCAGTTCTTC.

This clonotype was counted only a few times. This chain uses TRBV12-3 or TRBV12-4 with TRBJ2-5, with D uncertain. Trimming removed 5 bases at V and 5 bases at J, with 9 bases between. The CDR3 runs to 12 residues. The CDR3 DNA follows: TGTGCCAGCAGTCCGACCGGCGAGACCCAGTACTTC. It translates to CASSPTGETQYF.

This chain uses TRBV10-3 with TRBJ2-3; no definite D call. Trimming pared 3 bases from V and 3 bases from J, leaving 10 bases between. Germline-derived CDR1 and CDR2 are ENHRY and SYGVKD. This CDR3 is built from 14 residues. CDR3 DNA sequence: TGTGCCATCAGTGACGATATGGGAACAGATACGCAGTATTTT. Translated, it gives CAISDDMGTDTQYF.

This CDR3 is CASSNLYEQYF. The CDR3 DNA reads TGTGCCAGCAGTAACCTCTACGAGCAGTACTTC. V usage is TRBV6-2 or TRBV6-3 and J usage is TRBJ2-7; no clear D gene. The CDR3 contains 11 residues. Germline values: CDR1 MNHEY, CDR2 SVGEGT. The V end was cut by 5 bases, the J end by 3 bases, with 5 bases between.

This clonotype was found many times. The rearrangement links TRBV6-2 or TRBV6-3 to TRBJ2-3; D gene uncertain. Germline values: CDR1 MNHEY, CDR2 SVGEGT. Trimming took off 2 bases at V and 4 bases at J, with 10 bases between the two ends. The length of the CDR3 is 14 residues. In DNA form, the CDR3 reads TGTGCCAGCAGTTACGGTTTAGGTGCAGATACGCAGTATTTT. It yields the protein CASSYGLGADTQYF.

This chain connects TRBV29-1 to TRBJ1-1; D is unclear. This CDR3 has 11 residues. V lost 2 bases, J lost 6 bases, and 7 bases lay in between. CDR1 and CDR2 from the germline V gene are SQVTM and ANQGSEA. CDR3 residues: CSVEYWSEAFF. In DNA, the CDR3 is TGCAGCGTTGAATATTGGTCTGAAGCTTTCTTT.

Only a few counts were recorded for this clonotype. The J gene is TRBJ2-5, the V gene TRBV29-1, with 13 bases lining up with TRBD2. Germline CDR1 SQVTM, CDR2 ANQGSEA. Losses at the gene ends were 7 bases for V and 5 bases for J; bases not matched to a gene: 7. The CDR3 contains 14 residues. The CDR3 coding sequence is TGCAGCGCTGCCGGACTAGCGGGAGACGAGACCCAGTACTTC. Amino acid sequence: CSAAGLAGDETQYF.

V is TRBV6-1 and J is TRBJ2-5; perhaps D is TRBD1 or TRBD2 (6 bases each). V was shortened by 7 bases and J by 0 bases, with 15 bases between the two germline ends. CDR1 MNHNS and CDR2 SASEGT come from the germline V gene. This CDR3 is 15 amino acids long. CDR3 sequence (DNA): TGTGCCAGCACCGCTTTTGGGGGGCACCAAGAGACCCAGTACTTC. It specifies CASTAFGGHQETQYF.

This clonotype was picked up many times. The V gene is TRBV11-2, the J gene TRBJ1-1; no definite D call. The germline V gene encodes CDR1 SGHAT and CDR2 FQNNGV. Trimming cost V 1 base and J 5 bases, with 11 bases left between them. CDR3 length: 14 residues. CDR3 amino acids: CASSLGRAVTEAFF. In DNA form, the CDR3 reads TGTGCCAGCAGCTTAGGAAGAGCGGTTACTGAAGCTTTCTTT.

The chain has TRBV28 and TRBJ2-1; tentatively, D is TRBD2 (5 bases). The CDR3 is made up of 15 amino acids. The V gene lost 1 base and the J gene lost 5 bases, with 12 bases spanning the gap. Germline lookup yields CDR1 MDHEN and CDR2 SYDVKM. CDR3 DNA sequence: TGTGCCAGCAGTTTATTATCCGGGGTTAACAATGAGCAGTTCTTC. This translates into CASSLLSGVNNEQFF.

This clonotype showed up many times. The chain couples TRBV18 to TRBJ2-6; D gene uncertain. The ends were cut back, 3 bases at V and 0 bases at J, with 0 bases in the middle. Germline V gives CDR1 KGHSH, CDR2 LQKENI. CDR3 length equals 13 residues. CDR3 bases: TGTGCCAGCTCACCCTCTGGGGCCAACGTCCTGACTTTC. Its protein product is CASSPSGANVLTF. Combining the CDR3 with reference TRBV18 and TRBJ2-6 gives the whole variable domain NAGVMQNPRHLVRRRGQEARLRCSPMKGHSHVYWYRQLPEEGLKFMVYLQKENIIDESGMPKERFSAEFPKEGPSILRIQQVVRGDSAAYFCASSPSGANVLTFGAGSRLTVL.

This clonotype occurred a few times. CDR3 sequence: CASSWGGQYDDYGYTF. The DNA for the CDR3 is TGTGCCAGCAGCTGGGGGGGACAGTATGACGACTATGGCTACACCTTC. The chain employs TRBV11-2 and TRBJ1-2; 7 positions match TRBD1. The CDR3 length is 16 residues. V lost 4 bases to trimming and J lost 3 bases; unmatched junction nucleotides: 11. In germline, CDR1 is SGHAT, CDR2 FQNNGV.

This clonotype was seen ten or more times. The chain is built from TRBV20-1 and TRBJ1-2; D is undetermined. V was pared by 5 bases and J by 8 bases, with 9 bases between. The CDR3 is 10 residues long. Germline V CDR1 and CDR2: DFQATT, SNEGSKA (reference sequence). The CDR3 DNA reads as TGCAGTGCTGTCGCAATGGGCTACACCTTC. Translating it yields CSAVAMGYTF.

This clonotype was found many times. The V and J genes are TRBV12-3 or TRBV12-4 and TRBJ1-4, with 9 bases matching TRBD1. V was clipped by 5 bases and J by 3 bases; unmatched bases: 7. There are 16 residues in the CDR3. CDR3 sequence: CASSTADRGANEKLFF. CDR3 DNA sequence: TGTGCCAGCAGTACCGCTGACAGGGGGGCTAATGAAAAACTGTTTTTT.

This clonotype appeared a few times. The chain has TRBV7-3 and TRBJ1-2; 9 nucleotides align to TRBD1. The CDR3 consists of 14 residues. J was trimmed by 4 bases and V by 3 bases; bases with no gene match: 3. Germline CDR1 and CDR2: SGHTA and FQGTGA. In DNA form, the CDR3 reads TGTGCCAGCAGCTTCTCGACAGGGGGCTATGGCTACACCTTC. Translating gives CASSFSTGGYGYTF.

Points on this clonotype: This sequence may be a read error, since a much larger clone differs from it by one base. The conserved phenylalanine or tryptophan normally closing the CDR3 is absent here, so this likely arose from a read error. The chain uses TRBV3-1 and TRBJ2-1; D gene uncertain. Trimming took 1 base from V and 4 from J, leaving 8 bases between them. Germline CDR1 is LGHDT and CDR2 is YNNKEL (reference sequence). The CDR3 has 14 amino acids. In DNA, the CDR3 is TGTGCCAGCAGCCAAGCTAAAGGTTACAATGAGCAGTTCTCC. It codes for CASSQAKGYNEQFS.

The chain has TRBV7-3 and TRBJ2-1; 13 nucleotides align to TRBD2. Germline V gene sequence: CDR1 SGHTA, CDR2 FQGTGA. This CDR3 contains 20 residues. V dropped 5 bases and J dropped 0; count of bases not matched to a gene: 13. The DNA of the CDR3 is TGTGCCAGCAGCCGGGGTTATGGGACTAGCGGGATCCGCTCCTACAATGAGCAGTTCTTC. Protein product: CASSRGYGTSGIRSYNEQFF.

This chain uses TRBV3-1 with TRBJ1-6; no firm D call. Trimming removed 6 bases at V and 10 bases at J, with 10 bases between. In germline, CDR1 is LGHDT, CDR2 YNNKEL (reference sequence). The CDR3 contains 12 residues. CDR3 loop: CASSPGWSPLHF. The CDR3 DNA reads TGTGCCAGCAGTCCTGGTTGGTCACCCCTCCACTTT.

Ten or more counts support this clonotype. The V and J genes are TRBV18 and TRBJ1-2; 10 nucleotides align to TRBD1. This CDR3 contains 15 residues. Germline V lookup: CDR1 KGHSH, CDR2 LQKENI. V lost 2 bases and J lost 8; bases outside the gene matches: 8. CDR3 loop: CASSPAGTGDSGYTF. The CDR3 region has the DNA TGTGCCAGCTCACCAGCTGGGACAGGGGACTCGGGCTACACCTTC.

Of note for this clonotype: With a much larger clone just one base away, this may be a read error. The rearrangement uses TRBV28 and TRBJ2-3; the match to TRBD1 covers 12 bases. This CDR3 has 15 residues. The germline gives CDR1 MDHEN, CDR2 SYDVKM. The CDR3 DNA reads as TGTGCCAGCAGTGCCGGGACAGGGGGCGCCCATACGCGGTATTTT. It yields the protein CASSAGTGGAHTRYF.

On this clonotype itself: Given a much more abundant clone one base away, this may be a read error. The genes are TRBV19 and TRBJ2-7, with 7 bases lining up with TRBD2. The CDR3 totals 14 residues. CDR1 and CDR2 from the germline V gene are LNHDA and SQIVND (reference sequence). The CDR3 coding sequence is TGTGCCAGTCCCCCCAGCGGGAACTCCCACGAGCAGTACTTC. This encodes CASPPSGNSHEQYF.

This clonotype was detected many times. This chain connects TRBV4-2 to TRBJ2-4; no reliable D call. This CDR3 is built from 15 residues. CDR1 is LGHNA, CDR2 YNFKEQ, per germline. V shed 0 bases and J shed 7 bases, with 13 bases lying between them. The CDR3 loop is CASSQDMAPENIQYF. The CDR3 DNA reads as TGTGCCAGCAGCCAAGATATGGCTCCGGAGAACATTCAGTACTTC.

This clonotype was picked up many times. The V gene is TRBV2, the J gene TRBJ2-1; perhaps TRBD1 as D (6 bases). The germline V gene has CDR1 SNHLY and CDR2 FYNNEI. CDR3 length: 16 amino acids. Trimming removed 3 bases from V and 2 bases from J, with 14 bases in between. The CDR3 protein is CASSERGAGAYNEQFF. The CDR3 DNA follows: TGTGCCAGCAGTGAGAGAGGTGCAGGGGCCTACAATGAGCAGTTCTTC.

This clonotype occurred a few times. The V and J genes are TRBV6-5 and TRBJ1-1, with a tentative D call TRBD1 (5 bases). Germline V gives CDR1 MNHEY, CDR2 SVGAGI. The V and J ends lost 4 bases and 2 bases respectively, with 20 bases between them. The CDR3 consists of 17 residues. The CDR3 coding sequence is TGTGCCAGCAGTTTAAGGGGCCCGAACGGGGCAAACACTGAAGCTTTCTTT. Protein product: CASSLRGPNGANTEAFF.

This clonotype showed up just a few times. The chain joins TRBV12-3 or TRBV12-4 to TRBJ2-7, with D uncertain. The CDR3 covers 12 residues. V was pared by 5 bases and J by 0 bases, with 5 bases between. CDR3 nucleotide sequence: TGTGCCAGCAGTCCTTACTCCTACGAGCAGTACTTC. Amino acid sequence: CASSPYSYEQYF.

This clonotype was detected ten times or more. The rearrangement uses TRBV20-1 and TRBJ1-5; tentative D call: TRBD1 (6 bases). Between the trimmed V and J ends, which lost 3 bases and 7 bases, there was a span of 16 bases. The CDR3 length is 14 residues. Germline CDR1 is DFQATT and CDR2 is SNEGSKA (reference sequence). The CDR3 loop is CSASAPQGLQPQHF. DNA of the CDR3: TGCAGTGCTAGCGCCCCACAGGGTTTGCAGCCCCAGCATTTT.

The chain employs TRBV12-3 or TRBV12-4 and TRBJ2-5, with D perhaps TRBD2 (6 bases). Between the trimmed V and J ends, which lost 4 bases and 6 bases, there was a span of 12 bases. The CDR3 loop spans 13 amino acids. The CDR3 sequence is CASSSGGLKTQYF. The CDR3 nucleotides read TGTGCCAGCAGTTCCGGAGGGTTGAAGACCCAGTACTTC.

This chain links TRBV5-4 with TRBJ2-1; TRBD2 might be the D (7 bases). This CDR3 spans 13 amino acids. The ends were cut back, 10 bases at V and 0 bases at J, with 11 bases in the middle. Per the germline V gene, CDR1 is SGHNT and CDR2 is YYREEE (reference sequence). The CDR3 is CALGGVSYNEQFF. CDR3 DNA sequence: TGTGCCCTAGGGGGGGTCTCCTACAATGAGCAGTTCTTC.